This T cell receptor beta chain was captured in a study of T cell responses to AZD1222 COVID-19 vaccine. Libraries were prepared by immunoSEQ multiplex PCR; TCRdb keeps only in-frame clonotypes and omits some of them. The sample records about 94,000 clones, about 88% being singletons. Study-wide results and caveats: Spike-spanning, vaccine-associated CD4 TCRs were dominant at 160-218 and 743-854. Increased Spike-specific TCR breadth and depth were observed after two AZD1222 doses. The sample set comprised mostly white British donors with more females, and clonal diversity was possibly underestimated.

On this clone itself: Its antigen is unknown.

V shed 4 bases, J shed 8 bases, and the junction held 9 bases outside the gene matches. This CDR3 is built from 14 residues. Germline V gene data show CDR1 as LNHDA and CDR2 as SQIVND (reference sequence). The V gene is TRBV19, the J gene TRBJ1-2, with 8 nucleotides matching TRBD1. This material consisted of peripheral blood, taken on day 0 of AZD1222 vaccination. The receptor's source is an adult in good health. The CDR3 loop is CASSTHRQGSGYTF. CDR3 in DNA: TGTGCCAGTAGTACCCACCGACAGGGGAGCGGCTACACCTTC.